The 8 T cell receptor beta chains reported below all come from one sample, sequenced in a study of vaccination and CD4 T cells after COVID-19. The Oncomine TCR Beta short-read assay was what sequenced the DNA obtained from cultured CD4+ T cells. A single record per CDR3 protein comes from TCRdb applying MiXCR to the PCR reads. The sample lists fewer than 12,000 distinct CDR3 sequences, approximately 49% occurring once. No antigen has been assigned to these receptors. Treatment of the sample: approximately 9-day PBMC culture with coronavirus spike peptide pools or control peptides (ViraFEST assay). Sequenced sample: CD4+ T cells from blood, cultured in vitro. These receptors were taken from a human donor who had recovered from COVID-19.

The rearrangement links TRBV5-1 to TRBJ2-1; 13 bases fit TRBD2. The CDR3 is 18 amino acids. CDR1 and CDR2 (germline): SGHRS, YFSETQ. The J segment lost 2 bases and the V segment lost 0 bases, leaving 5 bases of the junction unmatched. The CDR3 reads CASSLGLAGGHPYNEQFF. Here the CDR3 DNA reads TGCGCCAGCAGCTTGGGACTAGCGGGGGGACACCCCTACAATGAGCAGTTCTTC.

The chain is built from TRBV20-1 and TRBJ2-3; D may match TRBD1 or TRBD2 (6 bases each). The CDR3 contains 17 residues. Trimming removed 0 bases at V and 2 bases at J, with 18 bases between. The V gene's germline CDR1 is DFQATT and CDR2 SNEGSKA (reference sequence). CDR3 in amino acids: CSARDSLGGHSTDTQYF. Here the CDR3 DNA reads TGCAGTGCTAGAGATTCATTAGGGGGGCACTCCACAGATACGCAGTATTTT.

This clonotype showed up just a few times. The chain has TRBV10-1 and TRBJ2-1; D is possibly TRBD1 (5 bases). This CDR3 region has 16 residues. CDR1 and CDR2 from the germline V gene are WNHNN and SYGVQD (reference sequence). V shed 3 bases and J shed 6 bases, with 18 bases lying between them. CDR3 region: CASSEPSRDRANEQFF. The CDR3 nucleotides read TGCGCCAGCAGTGAACCATCCAGGGATAGGGCCAATGAGCAGTTCTTC.

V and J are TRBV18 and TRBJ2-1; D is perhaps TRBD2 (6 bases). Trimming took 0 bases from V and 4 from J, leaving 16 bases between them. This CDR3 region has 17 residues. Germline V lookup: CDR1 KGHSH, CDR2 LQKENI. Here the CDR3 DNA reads TGTGCCAGCTCACCACCGGCCGGCGGGGTCCTTTACAATGAGCAGTTCTTC. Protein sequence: CASSPPAGGVLYNEQFF.

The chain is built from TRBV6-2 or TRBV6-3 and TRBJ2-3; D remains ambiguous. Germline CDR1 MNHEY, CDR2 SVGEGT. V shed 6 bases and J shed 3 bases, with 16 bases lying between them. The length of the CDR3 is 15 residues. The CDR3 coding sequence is TGTGCCAGCAGCCCCCCCGGGCGTGGAACAGATACGCAGTATTTT. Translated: CASSPPGRGTDTQYF.

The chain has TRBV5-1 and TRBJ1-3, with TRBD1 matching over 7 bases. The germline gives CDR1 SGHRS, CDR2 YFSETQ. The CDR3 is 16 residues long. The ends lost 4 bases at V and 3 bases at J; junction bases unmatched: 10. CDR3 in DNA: TGCGCCAGCAGCGAGATGACAGGGCTCATTGGAAACACCATATATTTT. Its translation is CASSEMTGLIGNTIYF.

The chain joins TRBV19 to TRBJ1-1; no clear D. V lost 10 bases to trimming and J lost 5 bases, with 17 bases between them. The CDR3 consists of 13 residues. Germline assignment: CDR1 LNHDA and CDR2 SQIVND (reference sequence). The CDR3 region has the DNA TGTGCCACCACTCCCCTAGGCATTACTGAAGCTTTCTTT. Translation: CATTPLGITEAFF.

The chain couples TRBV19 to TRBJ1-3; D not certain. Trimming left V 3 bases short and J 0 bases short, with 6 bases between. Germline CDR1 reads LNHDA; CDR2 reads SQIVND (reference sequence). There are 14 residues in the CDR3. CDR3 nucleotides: TGTGCCAGTAGTATTGGCAACTCTGGAAACACCATATATTTT. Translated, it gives CASSIGNSGNTIYF.